The clone carrying this T cell receptor (beta chain) was observed once. From germline, CDR1 is SEHNR and CDR2 FQNEAQ (reference sequence). The CDR3 is 14 residues long. The junction had 4 bases not matched to a gene; V was cut back by 5 bases and J by 1 base. Assay: immunoSEQ multiplex PCR; the TCRdb copy retains only in-frame clones and omits some. The sample lists some 270,000 clones, 90% occurring once. The source of the sample is a study of blood T cell repertoires in COVID-19. The receptor was isolated from a woman aged 55-70 years with COVID-19, enrolled during active disease. The sample consisted of peripheral blood. The rearrangement links TRBV7-9 to TRBJ1-2; 7 nucleotides align to TRBD1. The CDR3 nucleotides are TGTGCCAGCAGCGAAGGGGGCCTTAACTATGGCTACACCTTC. Translation: CASSEGGLNYGYTF.